This T cell receptor beta chain was profiled in a study of CD8+ T cells in alopecia areata. Following extraction, RNA underwent reverse transcription to cDNA, which served as the sequencing template. Data came from immunoSEQ multiplex PCR; TCRdb stores just in-frame clones and leaves some out. Here the sample spans about 210,000 clones, 43% being singletons. Germline V CDR1 and CDR2: SQVTM, ANQGSEA. The CDR3 contains 13 residues. The V end was cut by 3 bases, the J end by 12 bases, with 18 bases between. Regarding treatment: oral pan-JAK inhibitor, 5-10 mg twice daily. The receptor was derived from a human donor with alopecia areata. The chain is built from TRBV29-1 and TRBJ2-1; D may be TRBD2 (6 bases). The source was CD4+ T cells sorted from blood, collected at approximately week 37, from a patient treated with tofacitinib. CDR3 DNA: TGCAGCGTTGACGGGCGGGCCCGGGGAGGGCAGTTCTTC. Translated: CSVDGRARGGQFF.